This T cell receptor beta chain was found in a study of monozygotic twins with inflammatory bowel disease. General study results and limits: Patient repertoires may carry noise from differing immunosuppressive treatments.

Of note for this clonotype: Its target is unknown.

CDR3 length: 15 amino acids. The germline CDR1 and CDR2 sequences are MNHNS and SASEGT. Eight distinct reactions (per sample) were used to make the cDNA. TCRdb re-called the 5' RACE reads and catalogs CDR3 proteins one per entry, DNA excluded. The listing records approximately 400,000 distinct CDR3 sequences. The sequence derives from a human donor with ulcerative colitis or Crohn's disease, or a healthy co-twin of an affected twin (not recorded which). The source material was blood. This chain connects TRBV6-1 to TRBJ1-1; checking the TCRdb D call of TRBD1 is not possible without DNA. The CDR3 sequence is CASSALQGRNTEAFF.